The clone carrying this T cell receptor (beta chain) was observed a single time. The data were taken from a study of OX40 agonist ivuxolimab in advanced cancers. CDR3 size: 18 residues. Trimming at V came to 5 bases and at J to 0 bases, leaving 14 bases not matched to a gene. Per the germline V gene, CDR1 is SNHLY and CDR2 is FYNNEI. Sequenced by immunoSEQ multiplex PCR; TCRdb stores in-frame clones only, minus some. This sample yields over 50,000 clones, of which 80% to 95% are seen a single time; around 25% belongs to the top ten. The sequencing used CD4+ or CD8+ T cells sorted from blood, collected in a trial of the OX40 agonist ivuxolimab. The sequence came from an adult with an advanced solid tumor such as melanoma, head and neck, liver or kidney cancer. The rearrangement links TRBV2 to TRBJ2-3, with TRBD2 matching over 7 bases. DNA for the CDR3: TGTGCCAGCAGTTCACCAGGGACTAACTCATTTAGCACAGATACGCAGTATTTT. It specifies CASSSPGTNSFSTDTQYF.